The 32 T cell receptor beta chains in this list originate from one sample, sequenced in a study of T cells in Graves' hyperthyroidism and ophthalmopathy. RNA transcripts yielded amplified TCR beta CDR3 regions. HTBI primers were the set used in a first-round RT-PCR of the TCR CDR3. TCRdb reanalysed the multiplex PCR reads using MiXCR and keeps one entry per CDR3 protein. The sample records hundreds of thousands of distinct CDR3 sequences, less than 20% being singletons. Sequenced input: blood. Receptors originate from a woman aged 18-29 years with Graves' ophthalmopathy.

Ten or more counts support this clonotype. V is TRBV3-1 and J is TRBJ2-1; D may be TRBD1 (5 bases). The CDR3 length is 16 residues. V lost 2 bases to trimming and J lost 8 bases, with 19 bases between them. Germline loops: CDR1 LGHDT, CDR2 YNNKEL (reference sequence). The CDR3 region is CASSQWRGTRVHEQFF. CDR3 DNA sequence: TGTGCCAGCAGCCAATGGCGAGGCACCAGGGTCCATGAGCAGTTCTTC.

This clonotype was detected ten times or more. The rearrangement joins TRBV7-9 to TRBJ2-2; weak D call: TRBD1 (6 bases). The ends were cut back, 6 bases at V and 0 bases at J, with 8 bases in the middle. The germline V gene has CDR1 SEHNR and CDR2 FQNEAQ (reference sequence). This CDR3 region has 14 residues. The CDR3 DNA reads TGTGCCAGCAGGGGGGCCTCGAACACCGGGGAGCTGTTTTTT. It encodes CASRGASNTGELFF.

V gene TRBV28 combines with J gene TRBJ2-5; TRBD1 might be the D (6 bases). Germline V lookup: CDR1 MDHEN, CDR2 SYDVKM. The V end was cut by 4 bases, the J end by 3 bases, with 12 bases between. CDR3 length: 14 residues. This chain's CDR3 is CASSSPGAKETQYF. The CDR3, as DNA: TGTGCCAGCAGTTCCCCAGGGGCGAAAGAGACCCAGTACTTC.

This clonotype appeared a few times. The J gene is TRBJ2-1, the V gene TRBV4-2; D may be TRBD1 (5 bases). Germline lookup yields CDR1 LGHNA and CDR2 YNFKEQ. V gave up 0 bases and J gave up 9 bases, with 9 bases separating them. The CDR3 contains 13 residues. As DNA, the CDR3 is TGTGCCAGCAGCCAAGATACTCAGGGTGAGCAGTTCTTC. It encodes CASSQDTQGEQFF.

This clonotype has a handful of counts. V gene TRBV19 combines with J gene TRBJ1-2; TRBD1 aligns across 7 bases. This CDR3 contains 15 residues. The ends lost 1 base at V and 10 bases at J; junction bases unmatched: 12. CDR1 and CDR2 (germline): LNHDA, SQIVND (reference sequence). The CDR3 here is CASSIVATGKYFYTF. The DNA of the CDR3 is TGTGCCAGTAGTATAGTGGCGACAGGGAAATATTTCTACACCTTC.

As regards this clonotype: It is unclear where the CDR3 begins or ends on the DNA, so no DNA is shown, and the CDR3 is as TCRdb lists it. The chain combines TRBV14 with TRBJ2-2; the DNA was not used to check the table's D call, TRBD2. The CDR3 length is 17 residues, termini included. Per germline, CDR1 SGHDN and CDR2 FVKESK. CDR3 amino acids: CASSQDGSAGVPGSCFF.

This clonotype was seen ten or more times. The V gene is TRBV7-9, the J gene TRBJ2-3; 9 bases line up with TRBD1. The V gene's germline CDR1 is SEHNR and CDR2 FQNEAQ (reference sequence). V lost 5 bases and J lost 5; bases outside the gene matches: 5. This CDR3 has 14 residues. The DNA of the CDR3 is TGTGCCAGCAGCACGGGACAGGGACAAGATACGCAGTATTTT. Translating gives CASSTGQGQDTQYF.

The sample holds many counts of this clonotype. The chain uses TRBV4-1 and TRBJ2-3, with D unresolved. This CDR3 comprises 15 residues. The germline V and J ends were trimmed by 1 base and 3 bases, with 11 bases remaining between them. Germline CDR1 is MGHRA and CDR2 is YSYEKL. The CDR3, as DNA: TGCGCCAGCAGCCAAGTCCAGGATAGGACAGATACGCAGTATTTT. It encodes CASSQVQDRTDTQYF.

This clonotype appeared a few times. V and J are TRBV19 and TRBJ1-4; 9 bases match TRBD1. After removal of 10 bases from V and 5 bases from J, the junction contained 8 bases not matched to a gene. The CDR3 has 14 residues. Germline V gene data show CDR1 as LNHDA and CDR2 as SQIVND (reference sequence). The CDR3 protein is CATKSDRGNEKLFF. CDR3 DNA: TGTGCCACCAAGTCCGACAGGGGGAATGAAAAACTGTTTTTT.

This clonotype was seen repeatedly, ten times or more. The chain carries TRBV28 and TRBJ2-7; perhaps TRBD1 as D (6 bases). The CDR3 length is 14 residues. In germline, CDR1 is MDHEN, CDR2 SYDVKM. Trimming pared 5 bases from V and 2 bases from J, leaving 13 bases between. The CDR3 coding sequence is TGTGCCAGCAGTCCTCTTGGACAGCCCTACGAGCAGTACTTC. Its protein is CASSPLGQPYEQYF.

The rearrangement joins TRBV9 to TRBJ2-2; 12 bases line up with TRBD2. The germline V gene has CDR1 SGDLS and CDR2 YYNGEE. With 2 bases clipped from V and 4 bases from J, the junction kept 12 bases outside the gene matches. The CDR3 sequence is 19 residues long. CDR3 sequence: CASSVTFLSSGRVTGELFF. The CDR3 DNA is TGTGCCAGCAGCGTCACGTTTTTATCTAGCGGGAGGGTCACCGGGGAGCTGTTTTTT.

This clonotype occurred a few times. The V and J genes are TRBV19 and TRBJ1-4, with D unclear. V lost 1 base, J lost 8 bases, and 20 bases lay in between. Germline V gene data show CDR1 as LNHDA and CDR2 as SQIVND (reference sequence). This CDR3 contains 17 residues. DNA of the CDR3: TGTGCCAGTAGTATAGCCGCCGGCGCCTTGATCATAGAAAAACTGTTTTTT. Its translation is CASSIAAGALIIEKLFF.

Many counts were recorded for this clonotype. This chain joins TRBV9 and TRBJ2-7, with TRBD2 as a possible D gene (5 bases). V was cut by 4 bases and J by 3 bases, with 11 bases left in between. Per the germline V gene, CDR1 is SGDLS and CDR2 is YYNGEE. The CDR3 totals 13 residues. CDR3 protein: CASSLDLNYEQYF. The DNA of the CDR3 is TGTGCCAGCAGCTTGGACTTGAACTACGAGCAGTACTTC.

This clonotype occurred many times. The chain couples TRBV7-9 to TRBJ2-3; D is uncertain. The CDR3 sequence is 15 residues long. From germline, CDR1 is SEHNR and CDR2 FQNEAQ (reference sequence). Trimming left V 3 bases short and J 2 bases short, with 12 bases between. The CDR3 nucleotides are TGTGCCAGCAGCTTGAAAGAGGCGTTCACAGATACGCAGTATTTT. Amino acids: CASSLKEAFTDTQYF.

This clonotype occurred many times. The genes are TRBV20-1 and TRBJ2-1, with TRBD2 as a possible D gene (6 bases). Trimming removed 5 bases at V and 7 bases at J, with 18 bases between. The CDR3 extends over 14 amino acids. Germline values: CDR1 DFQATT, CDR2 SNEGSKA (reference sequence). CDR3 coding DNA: TGCAGTGCTGCGCCGGGACTCGGTTTTAATGAGCAGTTCTTC. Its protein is CSAAPGLGFNEQFF.

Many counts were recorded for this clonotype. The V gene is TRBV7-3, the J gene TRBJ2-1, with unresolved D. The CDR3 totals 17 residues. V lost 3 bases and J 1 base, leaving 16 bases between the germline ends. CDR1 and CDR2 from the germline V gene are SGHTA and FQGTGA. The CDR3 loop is CASSFTPGLGSYNEQFF. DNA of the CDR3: TGTGCCAGCAGCTTTACGCCTGGGCTGGGGTCCTACAATGAGCAGTTCTTC.

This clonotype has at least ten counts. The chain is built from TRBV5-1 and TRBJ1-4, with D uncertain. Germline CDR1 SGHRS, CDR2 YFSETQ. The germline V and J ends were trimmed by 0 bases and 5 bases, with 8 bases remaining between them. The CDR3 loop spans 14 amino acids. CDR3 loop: CASSLAAENEKLFF. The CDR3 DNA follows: TGCGCCAGCAGCTTGGCGGCAGAGAATGAAAAACTGTTTTTT.

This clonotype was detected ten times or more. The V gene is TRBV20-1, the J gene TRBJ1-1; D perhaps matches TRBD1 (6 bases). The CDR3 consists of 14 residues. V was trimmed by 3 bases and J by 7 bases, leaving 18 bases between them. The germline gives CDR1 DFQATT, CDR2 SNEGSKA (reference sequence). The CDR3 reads CSASPVGQGIEAFF. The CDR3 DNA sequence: TGCAGTGCTAGCCCCGTAGGGCAGGGGATTGAAGCTTTCTTT.

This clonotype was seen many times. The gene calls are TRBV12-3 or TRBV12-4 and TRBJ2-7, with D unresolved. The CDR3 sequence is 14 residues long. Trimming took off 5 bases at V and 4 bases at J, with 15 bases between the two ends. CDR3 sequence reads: CASSPGMVGYEQYF. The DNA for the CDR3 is TGTGCCAGCAGTCCGGGTATGGTTGGGTACGAGCAGTACTTC.

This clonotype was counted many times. For the CDR3, the DNA is TGTGCCAGCAGCCTTTCGTCCGGGAGCGGGGCCAACGTCCTGACTTTC. Its protein is CASSLSSGSGANVLTF. The chain combines TRBV7-9 with TRBJ2-6; D perhaps matches TRBD2 (6 bases). The CDR3 loop spans 16 amino acids. V was cut by 5 bases and J by 4 bases, with 15 bases left in between. In germline, CDR1 is SEHNR, CDR2 FQNEAQ (reference sequence).

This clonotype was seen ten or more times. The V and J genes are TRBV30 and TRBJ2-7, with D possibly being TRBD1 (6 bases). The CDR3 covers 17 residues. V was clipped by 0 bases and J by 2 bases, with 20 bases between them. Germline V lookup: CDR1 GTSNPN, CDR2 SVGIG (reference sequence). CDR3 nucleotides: TGTGCCTGGAGTGTAAGCCTTCAGGGGCCGGCTGCCTACGAGCAGTACTTC. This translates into CAWSVSLQGPAAYEQYF.

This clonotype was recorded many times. CDR3 sequence: CAWDQGNARQETQYF. The CDR3 DNA reads as TGTGCCTGGGACCAGGGAAACGCGAGGCAAGAGACCCAGTACTTC. The chain is built from TRBV30 and TRBJ2-5, with a weak D call TRBD1 (5 bases). The ends were cut back, 5 bases at V and 2 bases at J, with 18 bases in the middle. The germline gives CDR1 GTSNPN, CDR2 SVGIG (reference sequence). The length of the CDR3 is 15 residues.

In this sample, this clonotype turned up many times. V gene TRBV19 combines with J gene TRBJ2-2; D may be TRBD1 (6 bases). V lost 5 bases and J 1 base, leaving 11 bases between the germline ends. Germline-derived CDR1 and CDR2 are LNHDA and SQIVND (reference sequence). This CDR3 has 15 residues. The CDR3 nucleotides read TGTGCCAGTAGTGGGTGGGGACAGAACACCGGGGAGCTGTTTTTT. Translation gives CASSGWGQNTGELFF.

CDR3 residues: CASSLGGQTPSYEQYF. The CDR3 DNA sequence: TGTGCCAGCAGTTTAGGGGGACAAACCCCCTCCTACGAGCAGTACTTC. The chain carries TRBV27 and TRBJ2-7; the D gene is possibly TRBD1 (6 bases). Germline lookup yields CDR1 MNHEY and CDR2 SMNVEV (reference sequence). The CDR3 is made up of 16 amino acids. Trimming stripped 2 bases from V and 0 bases from J, with 14 bases between.

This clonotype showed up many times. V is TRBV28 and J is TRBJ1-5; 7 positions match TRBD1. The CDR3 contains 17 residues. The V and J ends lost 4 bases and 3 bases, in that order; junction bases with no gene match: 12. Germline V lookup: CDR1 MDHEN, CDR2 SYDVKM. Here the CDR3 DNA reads TGTGCCAGCAGTTCCCCACTCAGGACAGGAAACAATCAGCCCCAGCATTTT. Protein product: CASSSPLRTGNNQPQHF.

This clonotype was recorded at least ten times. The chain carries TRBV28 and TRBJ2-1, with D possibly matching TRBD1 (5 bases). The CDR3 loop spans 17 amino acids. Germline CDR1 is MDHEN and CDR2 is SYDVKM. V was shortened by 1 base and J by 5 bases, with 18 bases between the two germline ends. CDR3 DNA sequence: TGTGCCAGCAGTTTATCACCTATGGTGGACACCCACAATGAGCAGTTCTTC. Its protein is CASSLSPMVDTHNEQFF.

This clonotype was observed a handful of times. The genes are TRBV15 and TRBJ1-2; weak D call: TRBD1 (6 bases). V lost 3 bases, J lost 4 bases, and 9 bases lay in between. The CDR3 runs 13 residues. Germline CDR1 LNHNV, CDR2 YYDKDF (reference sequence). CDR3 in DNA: TGTGCCACCAGCAGCCGACAGGCCTATGGCTACACCTTC. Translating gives CATSSRQAYGYTF.

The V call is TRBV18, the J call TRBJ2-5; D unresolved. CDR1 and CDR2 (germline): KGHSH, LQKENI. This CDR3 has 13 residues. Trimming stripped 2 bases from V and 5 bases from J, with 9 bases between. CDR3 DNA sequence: TGTGCCAGCTCACCATACCCAGTGGAGACCCAGTACTTC. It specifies CASSPYPVETQYF.

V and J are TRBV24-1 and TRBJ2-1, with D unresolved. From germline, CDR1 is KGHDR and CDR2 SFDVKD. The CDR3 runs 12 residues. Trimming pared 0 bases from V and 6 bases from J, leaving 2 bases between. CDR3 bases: TGTGCCACCAGTGATTTGGGCAATGAGCAGTTCTTC. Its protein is CATSDLGNEQFF.

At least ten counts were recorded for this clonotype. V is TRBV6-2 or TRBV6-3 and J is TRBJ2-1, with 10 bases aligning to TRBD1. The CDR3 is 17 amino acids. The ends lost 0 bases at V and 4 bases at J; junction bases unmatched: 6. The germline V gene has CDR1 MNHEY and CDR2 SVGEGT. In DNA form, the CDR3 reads TGTGCCAGCAGTTACTCGACGACAGGGGGCCTGTACAATGAGCAGTTCTTC. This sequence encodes CASSYSTTGGLYNEQFF.

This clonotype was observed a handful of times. Written as DNA, the CDR3 is TGCGCCAGCAGCCCCAGCCCCGGGACAGGGGCCCCCGGGGAGCTGTTTTTT. Translation: CASSPSPGTGAPGELFF. The gene calls are TRBV4-1 and TRBJ2-2, with 10 bases matching TRBD1. J was trimmed by 6 bases and V by 4 bases; bases with no gene match: 11. Germline-derived CDR1 and CDR2 are MGHRA and YSYEKL. The CDR3 is 17 amino acids.

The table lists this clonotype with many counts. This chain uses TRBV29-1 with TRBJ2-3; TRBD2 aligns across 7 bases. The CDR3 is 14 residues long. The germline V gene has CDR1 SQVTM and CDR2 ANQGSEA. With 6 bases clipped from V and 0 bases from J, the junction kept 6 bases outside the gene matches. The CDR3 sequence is CSVPGTTSTDTQYF. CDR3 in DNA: TGCAGCGTGCCTGGGACTACCAGCACAGATACGCAGTATTTT.